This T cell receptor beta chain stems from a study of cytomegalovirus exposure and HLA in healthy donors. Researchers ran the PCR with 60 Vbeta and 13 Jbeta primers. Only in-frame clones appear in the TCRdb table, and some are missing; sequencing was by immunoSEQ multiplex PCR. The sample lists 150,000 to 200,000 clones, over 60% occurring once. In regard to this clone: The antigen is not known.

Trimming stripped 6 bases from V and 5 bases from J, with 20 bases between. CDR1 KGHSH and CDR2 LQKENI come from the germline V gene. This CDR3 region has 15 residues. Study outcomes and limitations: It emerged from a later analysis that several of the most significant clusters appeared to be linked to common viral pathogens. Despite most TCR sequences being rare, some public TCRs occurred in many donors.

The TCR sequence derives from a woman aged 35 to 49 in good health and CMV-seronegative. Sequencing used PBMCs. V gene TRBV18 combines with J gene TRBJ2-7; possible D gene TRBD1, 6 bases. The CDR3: CASSPSGYRDHEQYF. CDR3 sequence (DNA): TGTGCCAGCTCGCCTTCGGGGTACAGGGACCACGAGCAGTACTTC.